A selection of T cell receptor beta chains follows, all from one sample in a study of spatial heterogeneity in lung cancer. TCRdb called the 5' RACE reads again in MiXCR, with one record for every CDR3 protein. Of 100,000 to 120,000 distinct CDR3 sequences listed, roughly a tenth are singletons. The specimen comprised PBMCs, sampled at follow-up. The source is a female donor with early-stage non-small cell lung cancer. Both conserved end residues are part of each CDR3. A D gene is named only where the DNA matches it firmly. Not every row has a clone size; where given, it reads once, few, many or a size class.

-	TRBV4-2	-	TRBJ1-2	CASSQDGQSNYGYTF	TGTGCCAGCAGCCAAGATGGCCAGTCTAACTATGGCTACACCTTC
many	TRBV7-9	-	TRBJ1-2	CASSLRAASSYGYTF	TGTGCCAGCAGCTTAAGGGCAGCGTCGTCCTATGGCTACACCTTC
many	TRBV12-3/TRBV12-4	TRBD2	TRBJ2-1	CASRATSGRYNEQFF	TGTGCCAGCAGAGCTACTAGCGGGAGGTACAATGAGCAGTTCTTC
-	TRBV2	-	TRBJ1-1	CASSADTMNTEAFF	TGTGCCAGCAGTGCGGACACCATGAACACTGAAGCTTTCTTT
few	TRBV6-4	-	TRBJ2-1	CASPLQPNEQFF	TGTGCCAGTCCTCTCCAACCAAATGAGCAGTTCTTC
many	TRBV5-1	-	TRBJ2-3	CASGTRKSTDTQYF	TGCGCCAGCGGGACCCGAAAGTCCACAGATACGCAGTATTTT
many	TRBV20-1	-	TRBJ2-1	CSARGTNSNEQFF	TGCAGTGCTAGAGGGACTAATTCCAATGAGCAGTTCTTC
-	TRBV5-1	-	TRBJ2-5	CASSLGPRGLETQYF	TGCGCCAGCAGCTTGGGCCCAAGAGGGCTCGAGACCCAGTACTTC
-	TRBV9	TRBD2	TRBJ2-5	CASSLAGEPQETQYF	TGTGCCAGCAGCCTAGCGGGAGAGCCCCAAGAGACCCAGTACTTC
many	TRBV11-1	-	TRBJ1-5	CASSLGLQSDRSSNQPQHF	TGTGCCAGCAGCTTAGGGCTCCAATCGGACAGATCCAGCAATCAGCCCCAGCATTTT
-	TRBV10-3	-	TRBJ2-7	CAISGQGNYEQYF	TGTGCCATCAGTGGTCAGGGAAACTACGAGCAGTACTTC
few	TRBV20-1	TRBD2	TRBJ2-1	CSASRLAGVYNEQFF	TGCAGTGCTAGCCGTCTAGCGGGGGTCTACAATGAGCAGTTCTTC
-	TRBV28	-	TRBJ2-3	CASSPNRWGGTSTDTQYF	TGTGCCAGCAGTCCGAACAGGTGGGGTGGGACTAGCACAGATACGCAGTATTTT
many	TRBV29-1	-	TRBJ1-4	CSVEQPNEKLFF	TGCAGCGTTGAACAGCCTAATGAAAAACTGTTTTTT
-	TRBV9	-	TRBJ2-5	CASSVGEKETQYF	TGTGCCAGCAGCGTAGGGGAAAAAGAGACCCAGTACTTC
-	TRBV20-1	-	TRBJ1-2	CGTEGNRVSGYTF	TGCGGAACGGAAGGGAACAGGGTGTCTGGCTACACCTTC
few	TRBV7-3	TRBD1	TRBJ2-2	CASSPRQGAVGELFF	TGTGCCAGCAGCCCGCGACAGGGGGCTGTCGGGGAGCTGTTTTTT
-	TRBV2	TRBD1	TRBJ2-3	CASSNRGLGTDTQYF	TGTGCCAGCAGCAACAGGGGGCTCGGCACAGATACGCAGTATTTT
-	TRBV27	TRBD1	TRBJ1-4	CASSSFRGAITEKLFF	TGTGCCAGCAGTTCTTTCAGGGGGGCCATCACTGAAAAACTGTTTTTT
few	TRBV6-2/TRBV6-3	-	TRBJ2-1	CATKVRDPRSEQFF	TGTGCCACAAAGGTGCGGGACCCCCGGAGTGAGCAGTTCTTC
few	TRBV9	-	TRBJ2-1	CASSVARGQKQFF	TGTGCCAGCAGCGTAGCCCGCGGGCAGAAGCAGTTCTTC
few	TRBV2	-	TRBJ1-3	CASSVQLTGNTIYF	TGTGCCAGCAGTGTACAGCTTACTGGAAACACCATATATTTT
-	TRBV24-1	-	TRBJ1-2	CAINSEADNGYTF	TGTGCCATCAACAGTGAGGCGGATAATGGCTACACCTTC
-	TRBV5-1	-	TRBJ2-1	CASSLEGESYNEQFF	TGCGCCAGCAGCTTGGAGGGGGAGTCCTACAATGAGCAGTTCTTC
-	TRBV20-1	-	TRBJ2-5	CSAKEGSFSQETQYF	TGCAGTGCAAAAGAGGGCAGTTTCTCCCAAGAGACCCAGTACTTC
few	TRBV20-1	-	TRBJ2-7	CSARSPYEQYF	TGCAGTGCTAGGTCGCCCTACGAGCAGTACTTC
-	TRBV28	TRBD2	TRBJ2-7	CASSPPRFAGAYEQYF	TGTGCCAGCAGCCCTCCAAGGTTCGCGGGAGCTTACGAGCAGTACTTC
-	TRBV28	-	TRBJ2-1	CASRTGAVSSYNEQFF	TGTGCCAGCAGAACCGGAGCAGTAAGCTCCTACAATGAGCAGTTCTTC
many	TRBV19	-	TRBJ1-4	CASSIPPGAEKLFF	TGTGCCAGTAGTATTCCCCCAGGCGCGGAAAAACTGTTTTTT
many	TRBV11-2	-	TRBJ2-3	CASSLVSASVTDTQYF	TGTGCCAGCAGCTTAGTGTCGGCTAGCGTAACAGATACGCAGTATTTT
few	TRBV7-3	TRBD2	TRBJ2-1	CASSLGGRRHNEQFF	TGTGCCAGCAGCTTAGGCGGGAGACGTCACAATGAGCAGTTCTTC
-	TRBV14	-	TRBJ2-6	CASSQDLNSGANVLTF	TGTGCCAGCAGCCAAGATTTGAACTCTGGGGCCAACGTCCTGACTTTC
-	TRBV7-2	-	TRBJ2-1	CASSLRGSYNEQFF	TGTGCCAGCAGCCTACGAGGCTCCTACAATGAGCAGTTCTTC
many	TRBV5-1	-	TRBJ2-7	CASSLAPGVDVYEQYF	TGCGCCAGCAGCTTGGCCCCTGGGGTTGACGTTTACGAGCAGTACTTC
-	TRBV28	-	TRBJ2-4	CASSASSSGAKNIQYF	TGTGCCAGCAGCGCATCTAGTTCGGGAGCCAAAAACATTCAGTACTTC
few	TRBV4-1	TRBD2	TRBJ2-3	CASRGTSGPIRGTDTQYF	TGCGCCAGCAGAGGGACTAGCGGGCCTATAAGGGGCACAGATACGCAGTATTTT
few	TRBV20-1	TRBD2	TRBJ2-2	CSASDGLAGVAGELFF	TGCAGTGCTTCGGATGGACTAGCGGGAGTTGCCGGGGAGCTGTTTTTT
many	TRBV7-9	TRBD2	TRBJ2-3	CASSLGLAALGDTQYF	TGTGCCAGCAGCCTCGGACTAGCCGCCCTAGGCGATACGCAGTATTTT
-	TRBV30	-	TRBJ2-7	CAWSPGHQMEYF	TGTGCCTGGAGCCCGGGACACCAAATGGAGTACTTC
-	TRBV20-1	TRBD1	TRBJ1-1	CSAKTGGGTEAFF	TGCAGTGCCAAGACAGGGGGCGGGACTGAAGCTTTCTTT
-	TRBV7-9	-	TRBJ1-1	CASSRDLVSEAFF	TGTGCCAGCAGCCGGGACCTGGTATCTGAAGCTTTCTTT